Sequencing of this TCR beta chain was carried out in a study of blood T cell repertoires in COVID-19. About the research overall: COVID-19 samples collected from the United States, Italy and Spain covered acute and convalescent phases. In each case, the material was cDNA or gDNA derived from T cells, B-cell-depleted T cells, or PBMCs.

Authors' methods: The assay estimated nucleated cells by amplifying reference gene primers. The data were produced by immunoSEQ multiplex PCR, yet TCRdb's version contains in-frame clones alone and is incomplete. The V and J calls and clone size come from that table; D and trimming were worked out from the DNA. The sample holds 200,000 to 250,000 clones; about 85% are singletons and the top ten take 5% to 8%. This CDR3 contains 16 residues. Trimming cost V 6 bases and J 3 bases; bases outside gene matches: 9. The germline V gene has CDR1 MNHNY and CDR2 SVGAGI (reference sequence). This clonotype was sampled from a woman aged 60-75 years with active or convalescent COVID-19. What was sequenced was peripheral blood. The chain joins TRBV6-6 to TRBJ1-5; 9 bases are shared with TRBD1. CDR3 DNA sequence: TGTGCCAGCAGCTCCGGGACAGGGATCTACAATCAGCCCCAGCATTTT. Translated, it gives CASSSGTGIYNQPQHF.